Below, 21 T cell receptor beta chains from the same sample are listed, as sequenced in a study of T and B cells in COVID-19 patients. Blood genomic DNA input for TRB amplification was 250-500 ng. TRB rearrangements were amplified by multiplex PCR with BIOMED2 TRB-A/B primers. TCRdb ran MiXCR on the multiplex PCR reads and lists one entry per CDR3 protein. The sample has fewer than 6,000 distinct CDR3 sequences, over 20% seen once. Specimen: blood. All receptors come from a human donor with active COVID-19.

Relative to its sample, this clonotype is medium-sized. This chain links TRBV6-5 with TRBJ1-1; no definite D call. Germline CDR1 is MNHEY and CDR2 is SVGAGI. The CDR3 has 12 amino acids. The V end lost 8 bases, the J end lost 3 bases, and 10 bases lay between the germline ends. The CDR3, as DNA: TGTGCCAGCGCTTCAGGATACACTGAAGCTTTCTTT. Its translation is CASASGYTEAFF.

This clonotype appeared a few times. The CDR3: CSALSSGAYEQYF. As DNA, the CDR3 is TGCAGTGCTCTTTCATCGGGGGCCTACGAGCAGTACTTC. The chain is built from TRBV20-1 and TRBJ2-7, with D possibly matching TRBD2 (6 bases). The CDR3 has 13 amino acids. Germline loops: CDR1 DFQATT, CDR2 SNEGSKA (reference sequence). The V and J ends lost 5 bases and 2 bases respectively, with 13 bases between them.

The chain has TRBV5-6 and TRBJ1-1, with a possible D match to TRBD1 (5 bases). V was clipped by 2 bases and J by 4 bases, with 9 bases between them. This CDR3 contains 13 residues. Germline values: CDR1 SGHDT, CDR2 YYEEEE. CDR3 DNA: TGTGCCAGCAGCTTCGGGAGGGGCACTGAAGCTTTCTTT. This gives the protein CASSFGRGTEAFF.

This clonotype occurred once. The chain combines TRBV20-1 with TRBJ2-5; 9 bases fit TRBD1. Germline V gene lookup returns CDR1 DFQATT and CDR2 SNEGSKA (reference sequence). This CDR3 contains 17 residues. CDR3 DNA: TGCAGCAGTATCCGGGACAGGGCGGTCGGGCACCAAGAGACCCAGTACTTC. Translating it yields CSSIRDRAVGHQETQYF.

There are a few counts of this clonotype. The rearrangement uses TRBV12-3 or TRBV12-4 and TRBJ2-1; 9 nucleotides align to TRBD2. The CDR3 runs 15 residues. J was trimmed by 3 bases and V by 5 bases; bases with no gene match: 5. CDR3 region: CASSPRTSDYNEQFF. In nucleotides, the CDR3 is TGTGCCAGCAGTCCCAGGACTAGCGACTACAATGAGCAGTTCTTC.

This clonotype was counted many times. This chain links TRBV6-1 with TRBJ2-1; 7 bases align to TRBD2. J was trimmed by 7 bases and V by 6 bases; bases with no gene match: 12. The CDR3 has 15 residues. Per the germline V gene, CDR1 is MNHNS and CDR2 is SASEGT. The CDR3 sequence is CASRNRDYSGNEQFF. The CDR3 nucleotides are TGTGCCAGCAGAAACCGGGACTATAGTGGTAATGAGCAGTTCTTC.

In this sample, this clonotype is large. This rearrangement joins TRBV29-1 to TRBJ2-7; no firm D call. The CDR3 covers 12 residues. Germline-derived CDR1 and CDR2 are SQVTM and ANQGSEA. The V end lost 1 base, the J end lost 4 bases, and 8 bases lay between the germline ends. As DNA, the CDR3 is TGCAGCGTTGAAGGGTCAGCGTACGAGCAGTACTTC. Encoded protein: CSVEGSAYEQYF.

Regarding this clonotype: A much larger clone lies one base from this, so it may be a read error. This rearrangement joins TRBV5-4 to TRBJ2-1; tentatively, D is TRBD2 (5 bases). Deletions cut 2 bases from V and 8 bases from J, with 20 bases between. CDR3 length: 16 residues. From germline, CDR1 is SGHNT and CDR2 YYREEE (reference sequence). The CDR3 DNA reads as TGTGCCAGCAGCTTCAGTCCCCAGCGGTCATACGATGAGCAGTTCTTC. Amino acids: CASSFSPQRSYDEQFF.

This clonotype is medium-sized. The V gene is TRBV6-1, the J gene TRBJ2-6; D is undetermined. From germline, CDR1 is MNHNS and CDR2 SASEGT. Trimming left V 7 bases short and J 2 bases short, with 15 bases between. The CDR3 totals 16 residues. In nucleotides, the CDR3 is TGTGCCAGCACCCTACAGACCTCTCCTGGGGCCAACGTCCTGACTTTC. This sequence encodes CASTLQTSPGANVLTF.

The rearrangement uses TRBV4-2 and TRBJ1-2; TRBD1 agrees at 8 bases. V was clipped by 5 bases and J by 7 bases; unmatched bases: 21. Looked up from germline, CDR1 is LGHNA and CDR2 is YNFKEQ. The CDR3 length is 18 residues. The CDR3 loop is CASSSKPNPQGASGGYTF. The CDR3 DNA reads TGTGCCAGCAGCTCAAAACCAAACCCCCAGGGGGCCTCGGGTGGCTACACCTTC.

This clonotype occurred a few times. V usage is TRBV20-1 and J usage is TRBJ2-7, with 9 positions matching TRBD1. V lost 0 bases to trimming and J lost 4 bases; unmatched junction nucleotides: 7. Germline V gene data show CDR1 as DFQATT and CDR2 as SNEGSKA (reference sequence). The CDR3 contains 15 residues. The CDR3 DNA follows: TGCAGTGCTAGAGACACGGGGGGACAGGGTTACGAGCAGTACTTC. Its protein is CSARDTGGQGYEQYF.

By proportion, this clonotype is medium-sized. The chain has TRBV30 and TRBJ2-1; D ambiguous. The CDR3 is 16 amino acids. The V gene's germline CDR1 is GTSNPN and CDR2 SVGIG (reference sequence). The ends were cut back, 0 bases at V and 8 bases at J, with 20 bases in the middle. CDR3 in amino acids: CAWSVGSPKLYHEQFF. The DNA for the CDR3 is TGTGCCTGGAGTGTAGGCAGCCCTAAGTTGTATCATGAGCAGTTCTTC.

This clonotype was seen just once. The chain links TRBV5-4 to TRBJ2-3; 8 bases map to TRBD2. CDR1 SGHNT and CDR2 YYREEE come from the germline V gene (reference sequence). V trimming: 3 bases; J trimming: 14 bases; junction bases outside the gene matches: 11. This CDR3 spans 13 amino acids. CDR3 coding DNA: TGTGCCAGCAGCTACCGGGGGGGCAGCGCTGTGTATTTT. Encoded protein: CASSYRGGSAVYF. Based on the CDR3 plus reference TRBV5-4 and TRBJ2-3, the full variable domain is ETGVTQSPTHLIKTRGQQVTLRCSSQSGHNTVSWYQQALGQGPQFIFQYYREEENGRGNFPPRFSGLQFPNYSSELNVNALELDDSALYLCASSYRGGSAVYFGPGTRLTVL.

In this sample, this clonotype is medium-sized. CDR3 coding DNA: TGTGCCTGGAGTAAAGGGAGGGATCAGCCCCAGCATTTT. Its translation: CAWSKGRDQPQHF. The genes are TRBV30 and TRBJ1-5; D ambiguous. The length of the CDR3 is 13 residues. CDR1 and CDR2 from the germline V gene are GTSNPN and SVGIG (reference sequence). Trimming shortened V by 2 bases and J by 5 bases, and 10 bases separated the two germline ends.

The chain carries TRBV4-2 and TRBJ2-1; no clear D gene. V lost 1 base, J lost 7 bases, and 17 bases lay in between. The length of the CDR3 is 16 residues. Per germline, CDR1 LGHNA and CDR2 YNFKEQ. DNA of the CDR3: TGTGCCAGCAGCCAAGCTTTACCCTACATCTGGAATGAGCAGTTCTTC. Translating gives CASSQALPYIWNEQFF.

This sequence joins TRBV28 and TRBJ2-1; D gene uncertain. V shed 1 base and J shed 5 bases, with 12 bases lying between them. Per germline, CDR1 MDHEN and CDR2 SYDVKM. The length of the CDR3 is 15 residues. Written as DNA, the CDR3 is TGTGCCAGCAGTTTATCGGCTAGTATTAACAATGAGCAGTTCTTC. This sequence encodes CASSLSASINNEQFF.

The chain combines TRBV28 with TRBJ1-6; D uncertain. In germline, CDR1 is MDHEN, CDR2 SYDVKM. The CDR3 extends over 15 amino acids. V was trimmed by 8 bases and J by 5 bases, leaving 16 bases between them. The CDR3 DNA follows: TGTGCCAGCTCTACACCCGGATGGGATAATTCACCCCTCCACTTT. It encodes CASSTPGWDNSPLHF.

The chain recombines TRBV4-3 with TRBJ2-3; no reliable D call. The germline V gene encodes CDR1 LGHNA and CDR2 YSLEER. The CDR3 spans 15 residues. V gave up 1 base and J gave up 3 bases, with 11 bases separating them. CDR3 nucleotides: TGCGCCAGCAGCCAAGTGGGCGGCGTGACAGATACGCAGTATTTT. This sequence encodes CASSQVGGVTDTQYF.

This clonotype was found a few times. The gene calls are TRBV7-2 and TRBJ1-5; no clear D. CDR1 SGHTA and CDR2 FQGNSA come from the germline V gene. The CDR3 contains 15 residues. Trimming removed 1 base at V and 3 bases at J, with 10 bases between. CDR3 DNA: TGTGCCAGCAGCTTAGAACTGTCAGACAATCAGCCCCAGCATTTT. This translates into CASSLELSDNQPQHF.

This clonotype is large (0.1 to 1%) by share. The rearrangement joins TRBV19 to TRBJ2-2; 8 bases fit TRBD2. Germline trimming cut 1 base from V and 4 bases from J; bases unmatched to any gene: 2. The CDR3 has 15 amino acids. CDR1 is LNHDA and CDR2 is SQIVND in the germline V gene (reference sequence). As DNA, the CDR3 is TGTGCCAGTAGTATAGCCGGGAGGGGCACCGGGGAGCTGTTTTTT. It translates to CASSIAGRGTGELFF.

In regard to this clonotype: A much larger clone differs by one base, so this may be a read error. The chain has TRBV18 and TRBJ2-7; the D gene could be TRBD1 or TRBD2 (5 bases each). V was trimmed by 6 bases and J by 0 bases, leaving 12 bases between them. Germline CDR1 and CDR2: KGHSH and LQKENI. This CDR3 has 14 residues. The CDR3 protein is CASSTGTSSYEQYF. CDR3 DNA: TGTGCCAGCTCCACCGGGACCAGCTCCTACGAGCAGTACTTC.